A selection of T cell receptor beta chains follows, all from one sample in a study of T cell changes during pregnancy in multiple sclerosis. Assay used: immunoSEQ multiplex PCR; TCRdb lists only in-frame clones, some missing. The sample holds approximately 24,000 clones, around nine tenths seen once. The sample in question was CD8+ T cells from peripheral blood mononuclear cells, obtained in the third trimester of pregnancy. The receptors were gathered from a female donor in good health, enrolled as a control in a pregnancy study. Each CDR3 is given with its conserved first and last residue. D genes are given only for firm matches. Size tells how often a clone was seen (once, few, many) or the class of an expanded clone, and some rows leave it out.

cdr3_length clone_size j_call v_call d_call cdr3_nt cdr3_aa
16 NA TRBJ2-1 TRBV4-2 NA TGTGCCAGCAGCCAAGATTGGTCTAGCGCATCCAATGAGCAGTTCTTC CASSQDWSSASNEQFF
18 NA TRBJ2-2 TRBV10-3 TRBD2 TGTGCCATCAGTTCTCCACTAGCGGGAGGGCCCAACACCGGGGAGCTGTTTTTT CAISSPLAGGPNTGELFF
17 NA TRBJ2-2 TRBV7-3 TRBD2 TGTGCCAGCAGCCCGGGGACTAGCGGGGTTAACACCGGGGAGCTGTTTTTT CASSPGTSGVNTGELFF
16 NA TRBJ1-1 TRBV7-9 NA TGTGCCAGCAGCTTCAAACCATCGGGGGGATCCACTGAAGCTTTCTTT CASSFKPSGGSTEAFF
14 NA TRBJ1-4 TRBV6-1 NA TGTGCCAGCAGTCAGTTTACAGAGAATGAAAAACTGTTTTTT CASSQFTENEKLFF
14 NA TRBJ2-7 TRBV27 TRBD1 TGTGCCAGCAGTTCCGGGACAGGGGGTCGCGAGCAGTACTTC CASSSGTGGREQYF
14 NA TRBJ1-5 TRBV6-5 NA TGTGCCAGCAGTCCAACAAGAAGCAATCAGCCCCAGCATTTT CASSPTRSNQPQHF
12 NA TRBJ1-1 TRBV6-1 TRBD1 TGTGCCAGCAGGACAGGGGAGACTGAAGCTTTCTTT CASRTGETEAFF
13 NA TRBJ2-1 TRBV6-1 NA TGTGCCAGCGGGGGGTTGGAACCGGGTGAGCAGTTCTTC CASGGLEPGEQFF
15 NA TRBJ2-2 TRBV7-3 NA TGTGCCAGCACCCGGACGGGAGATAACACCGGGGAGCTGTTTTTT CASTRTGDNTGELFF
14 NA TRBJ1-2 TRBV11-2 NA TGTGCCAGCAGCCATGGTGTGCCCGGAGATGGCTACACCTTC CASSHGVPGDGYTF
14 NA TRBJ2-5 TRBV15 NA TGTGCCACCAGCAGTACAGCTGAACAAGAGACCCAGTACTTC CATSSTAEQETQYF
15 once TRBJ2-7 TRBV5-8 NA TGTGCCAGCAGCTTGATCACAGATCCACTTTACGAGCAGTACTTC CASSLITDPLYEQYF
15 NA TRBJ2-5 TRBV6-5 TRBD1 TGTGCCAGCTACAGACCCTGGACAGGCCAAGAGACCCAGTACTTC CASYRPWTGQETQYF
15 NA TRBJ1-1 TRBV4-1 TRBD1 TGCGCCAGCAGCCATTCGACAGGGATGAACACTGAAGCTTTCTTT CASSHSTGMNTEAFF
15 few TRBJ2-3 TRBV6-1 TRBD2 TGTGCCAGCAAGGGGCTAGCGGGAGACACAGATACGCAGTATTTT CASKGLAGDTDTQYF
12 NA TRBJ1-6 TRBV27 NA TGTGCCAGCAGTTACCCCGGGGCACCCCTCCACTTT CASSYPGAPLHF
14 NA TRBJ2-1 TRBV27 TRBD2 TGTGCCAGCAGCTTCGGGACTAGTGGCAATGAGCAGTTCTTC CASSFGTSGNEQFF
14 NA TRBJ1-2 TRBV29-1 TRBD1 TGCAGCGTCGAGGACAGGGAAGCTAACTATGGCTACACCTTC CSVEDREANYGYTF
14 once TRBJ2-7 TRBV9 TRBD1 TGTGCCAGCAGCCCCGACAGGGGGCGCGGGGAGCAGTACTTC CASSPDRGRGEQYF
14 NA TRBJ2-5 TRBV27 NA TGTGCCAGCAGTTTATCTTGGGGAGATGAGACCCAGTACTTC CASSLSWGDETQYF
16 NA TRBJ1-1 TRBV15 TRBD1 TGTGCCACCAGCAGAGAAAGGACAGGGGGGAGCACTGAAGCTTTCTTT CATSRERTGGSTEAFF
15 NA TRBJ1-2 TRBV27 TRBD1 TGTGCCAGCAGCCGTGGACAGGGGGTAAACCATGGCTACACCTTC CASSRGQGVNHGYTF
13 NA TRBJ2-7 TRBV6-1 NA TGTGCCACCCGCCAAGCGGAATACTACGAGCAGTACTTC CATRQAEYYEQYF
18 NA TRBJ1-2 TRBV27 TRBD1 TGTGCCAGCAGTTTTCAGAAGGAACCGGGACAGGGGGACTATGGCTACACCTTC CASSFQKEPGQGDYGYTF
17 NA TRBJ2-7 TRBV11-2 NA TGTGCCAGCGGGGACAGGGGTAGCGGGAGTAGGTTCTACGAGCAGTACTTC CASGDRGSGSRFYEQYF
11 NA TRBJ1-1 TRBV9 NA TGTGCCAGCGGGGGCAACACTGAAGCTTTCTTT CASGGNTEAFF